This T cell receptor beta chain was retrieved from a study of CD8 T cells in Susac syndrome (dated by TCRdb to between 2018 and 2021). About the investigation overall: Whether CD8+ T cell activation and differentiation in Susac syndrome was antigen driven was tested using repertoire sequencing. Overall results and qualifications from the work: The number of individuals in the TCR sequencing and HLA analysis was acknowledged as relatively small.

Peripheral blood CD8+ and CD4+ T cells from healthy donors, Susac syndrome patients and multiple sclerosis patients were profiled using high-throughput TCR beta sequencing. The healthy donors served as controls matched for age and sex. Bulk CD8+ and CD4+ T cells were purified magnetically by negative isolation, whereas CD8+ TEMRA cells were enriched by FACS. Blood was drawn into EDTA tubes, processed within 24 hours, and PBMCs were isolated by density gradient centrifugation. PBMCs destined for TCR sequencing were cryopreserved in liquid nitrogen and later thawed in a 37 °C water bath. The sorted or isolated CD4+, CD8+ and CD8+ TEMRA cells reached a purity of at least 90%. As concerns this clonotype: Its antigen remains unidentified. No per-base quality is available; no much larger clone lies one base away.

The junction shows trimming of 8 bases on V and 6 bases on J, and the gene matches do not reach 10 bases of it. The CDR3 spans 14 residues, from the cysteine through the phenylalanine. Only the CDR3 DNA stays, 42 bases, in frame from base 1. CDR1 MDHEN and CDR2 SYDVKM are derived from the germline V gene. RNA was extracted using the RNeasy kit, and roughly 0.45 to 1 ug of the RNA was reverse transcribed with random hexamers. TCR beta CDR3 regions were amplified with the immunoSEQ multiplex PCR assay covering 54 Vbeta and 13 Jbeta segments. PCR amplification bias was corrected using a synthetic template baseline for primer optimization and computational correction. Concerning the study's data processing: Reads were annotated to V, D and J genes per IMGT and analyzed with immunoSEQ Analyzer, keeping only productive sequences. Clonality was computed as one minus Shannon entropy normalized by log2 of the number of productive unique sequences. For each patient and control, public and private clones were evaluated within the 100 most prevalent clones. Clones were defined as Susac-specific if absent from the healthy and MS cohorts, from around 1,000 published viral clones and from other ImmuneACCESS disease sequences. TCRdb reprocessed the public reads (quality trimming at Q25 with fastp, clone calling with MiXCR) and kept in-frame beta chains. Every distinct CDR3 protein forms one entry, paired with its most common genes and DNA. V and J calls and clone size were set by TCRdb, not the authors. This sample holds 100,000 to 150,000 distinct CDR3 sequences; 90% to 95% were observed only once. Roughly 0.11% of the sample is held by the ten biggest clonotypes.

The sequencing input was CD4+ T cells from PBMCs. The chain couples TRBV28 to TRBJ2-1, with 7 middle bases fitting TRBD1. This TCR was recovered from a human donor in good health. The DNA is as follows: TGTGCCAGCTGGGGGATGGACAGGTTCAATGAGCAGTTCTTC. Its product reads: CASWGMDRFNEQFF.